The clone carrying this TCR beta chain was observed at least ten times. Its antigen is not identified. One entry per CDR3 protein, called by TCRdb with MiXCR from the 5' RACE reads. In the table there are over 150,000 distinct CDR3 sequences, about 6% of which are singletons. The CDR3 totals 17 residues. Trimming cost V 5 bases and J 1 base; bases outside gene matches: 4. This sample was included in a study of T cells after yellow fever vaccination. Overall study findings and caveats: Most clones from primary vaccination were detected again post-booster (96% CD4, 88% CD8). Abundant clonotypes from the bulk population could get into FACS-sorted repertoires as contaminants. Overall, a small share of clonotypes was seen in both CD4 and CD8 compartments.

The TCR was taken from a man between 18 and 35 years old who received the YFV17D yellow fever vaccine. The chain is built from TRBV12-3 or TRBV12-4 and TRBJ2-3, with 15 bases that match TRBD2. The sample here was CD4+ T cells sorted from PBMCs, taken on the day of the first yellow fever vaccination. CDR3 DNA: TGTGCCAGCAGTCCTAGGACTAGCGGGGGGGGCACAGATACGCAGTATTTT. Translating it yields CASSPRTSGGGTDTQYF.